The clone carrying this T cell receptor beta chain has at least ten counts. Its cognate antigen is unknown. With 5 bases removed from V and 3 bases from J, the gap between germline ends came to 17 bases. The CDR3 runs 16 residues. Germline CDR1 and CDR2: MNHNY and SVGAGI (reference sequence). This entry belongs to a study of early T cells in non-severe SARS-CoV-2 infection. Attachment of unique molecular identifiers to individual cDNA molecules was performed. TCRdb called the 5' RACE reads again in MiXCR, with one record for every CDR3 protein. Found here are 45,000 to 55,000 distinct CDR3 sequences, more than 6.5% of them singletons; the top ten hold under 6.5%. Study-wide results and caveats: VDJdb matching favored anti-spike CD8 responses, missing private and CD4 specificities.

The TCR was taken from an adult who was a healthcare worker with PCR-confirmed SARS-CoV-2 infection or an uninfected control (not recorded which). The material sequenced was whole blood. This chain joins TRBV6-6 and TRBJ1-5, with D possibly TRBD1 on 5 matching bases. CDR3 region: CASSSQVGVPNQPQHF. CDR3 sequence (DNA): TGTGCCAGCAGTAGCCAGGTAGGGGTTCCCAATCAGCCCCAGCATTTT.